This T cell receptor beta chain comes out of a study of T-cell reconstitution after alpha-beta-depleted transplantation in children. Study findings and constraints: From newly produced T cells came most of the T-cell counts and diversity one year after transplant. Several hundred rapidly expanded clones from non-depleted graft cells reportedly supplied alpha-beta T cells about two months post-transplant.

Unique molecular identifiers were incorporated into the prepared TCRbeta library. Each CDR3 protein is one row after TCRdb ran MiXCR on the PCR reads. The sample includes some 260,000 distinct CDR3 sequences, more than 20% of them seen just once. The CDR3 runs 11 residues. Germline loops: CDR1 GTSNPN, CDR2 SVGIG (reference sequence). On this clonotype: What it binds is unknown. Compared with germline, one end of the junction differs, possibly owing to a read error.

This sample comprised PBMCs, mostly from graft donor cells, obtained 360 days after TCRalphabeta/CD19-depleted stem cell transplant. V is TRBV30 and J is TRBJ2-7, with D possibly being TRBD2 (5 bases). The TCR was taken from a female patient aged 2-9 years who had a stem cell transplant for congenital amegakaryocytic thrombocytopenia, so the T cells may come from the graft donor. CDR3 DNA: TGTGCCTGGGGGATCCCGGGGAGCTACGCCTTC. Its protein is CAWGIPGSYAF.